This T cell receptor (beta chain) was observed in a study of shared clonotypes between healthy human individuals. Remarks on this clone: This CDR3 is also generated by other DNA sequences in the sample.

This CDR3 spans 13 amino acids. V dropped 5 bases and J dropped 7; count of bases not matched to a gene: 6. In germline, CDR1 is MNHEY, CDR2 SMNVEV (reference sequence). The method was immunoSEQ multiplex PCR; TCRdb's version includes in-frame clones alone and lacks a portion of them. The sample holds millions of clones; over 90% are singletons and the top ten take 0.39%. The J gene is TRBJ2-7, the V gene TRBV27; TRBD1 matches at 9 bases. The sample consisted of naive CD4+ T cells from PBMCs. This sample's subset: CD45RA+ positively selected. The receptor comes from a man between 18 and 29 years old in good health. Some clones in this sample may be carry-over from other donors' samples. CDR3 in amino acids: CASSTQGAGEQYF. CDR3 sequence (DNA): TGTGCCAGCAGTACACAGGGGGCGGGGGAGCAGTACTTC.